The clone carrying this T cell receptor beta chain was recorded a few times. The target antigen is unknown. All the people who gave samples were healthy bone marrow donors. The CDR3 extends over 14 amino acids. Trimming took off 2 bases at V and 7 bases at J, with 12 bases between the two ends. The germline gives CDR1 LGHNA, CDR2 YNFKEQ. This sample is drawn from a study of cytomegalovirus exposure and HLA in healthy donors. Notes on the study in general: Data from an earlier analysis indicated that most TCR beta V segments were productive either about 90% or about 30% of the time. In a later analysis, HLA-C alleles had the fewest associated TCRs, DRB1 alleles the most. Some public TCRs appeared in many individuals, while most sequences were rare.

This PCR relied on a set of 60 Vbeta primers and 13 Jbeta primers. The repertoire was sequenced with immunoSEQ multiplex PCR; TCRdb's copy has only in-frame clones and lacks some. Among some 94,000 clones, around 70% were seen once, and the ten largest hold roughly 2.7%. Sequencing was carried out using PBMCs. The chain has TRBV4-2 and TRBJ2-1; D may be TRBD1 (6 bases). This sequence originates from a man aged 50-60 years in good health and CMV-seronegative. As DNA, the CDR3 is TGTGCCAGCAGCCAACCAGGGACATCTAATGAGCAGTTCTTC. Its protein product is CASSQPGTSNEQFF.